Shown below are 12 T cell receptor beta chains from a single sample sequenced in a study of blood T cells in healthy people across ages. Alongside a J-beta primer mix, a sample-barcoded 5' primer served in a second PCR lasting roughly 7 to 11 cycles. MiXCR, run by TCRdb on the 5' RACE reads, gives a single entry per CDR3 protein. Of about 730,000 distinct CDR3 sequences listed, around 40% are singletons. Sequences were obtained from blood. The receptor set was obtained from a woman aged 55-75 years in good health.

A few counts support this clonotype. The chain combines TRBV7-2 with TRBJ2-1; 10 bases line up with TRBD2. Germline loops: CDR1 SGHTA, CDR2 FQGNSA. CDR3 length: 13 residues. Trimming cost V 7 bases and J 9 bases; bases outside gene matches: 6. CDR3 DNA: TGTGCCAGCACCCTAGCGGGAGTGGGTGAGCAGTTCTTC. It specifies CASTLAGVGEQFF.

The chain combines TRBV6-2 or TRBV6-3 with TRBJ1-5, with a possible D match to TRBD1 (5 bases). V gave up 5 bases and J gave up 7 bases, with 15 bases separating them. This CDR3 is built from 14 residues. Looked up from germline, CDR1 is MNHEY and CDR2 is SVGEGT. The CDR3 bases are TGTGCCAGCAGTCCCCTGACGGGGGGACAGCCCCAGCATTTT. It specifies CASSPLTGGQPQHF.

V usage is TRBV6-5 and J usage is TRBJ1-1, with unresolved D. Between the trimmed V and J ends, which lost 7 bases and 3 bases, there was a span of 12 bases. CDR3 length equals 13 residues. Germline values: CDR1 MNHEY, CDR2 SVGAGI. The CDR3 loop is CASNPDGYTEAFF. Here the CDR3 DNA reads TGTGCCAGCAACCCCGACGGATACACTGAAGCTTTCTTT.

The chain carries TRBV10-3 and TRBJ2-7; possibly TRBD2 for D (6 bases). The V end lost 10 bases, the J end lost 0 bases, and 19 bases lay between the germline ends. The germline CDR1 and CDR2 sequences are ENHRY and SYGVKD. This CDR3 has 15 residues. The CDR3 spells CATRNQGLSSYEQYF. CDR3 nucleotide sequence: TGTGCCACCAGAAACCAGGGACTGAGCTCCTACGAGCAGTACTTC.

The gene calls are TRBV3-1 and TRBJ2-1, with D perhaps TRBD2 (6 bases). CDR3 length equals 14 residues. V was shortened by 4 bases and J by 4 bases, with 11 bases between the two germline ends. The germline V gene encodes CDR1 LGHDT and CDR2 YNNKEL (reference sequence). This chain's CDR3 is CASSPDSGYNEQFF. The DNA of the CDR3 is TGTGCCAGCAGCCCGGATAGCGGTTACAATGAGCAGTTCTTC.

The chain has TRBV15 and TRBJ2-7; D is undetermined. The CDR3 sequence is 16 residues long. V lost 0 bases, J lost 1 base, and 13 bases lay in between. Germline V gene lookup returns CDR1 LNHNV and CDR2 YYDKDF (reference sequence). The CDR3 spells CATSRDEAELSYEQYF. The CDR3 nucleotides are TGTGCCACCAGCAGAGACGAGGCCGAGCTATCCTACGAGCAGTACTTC.

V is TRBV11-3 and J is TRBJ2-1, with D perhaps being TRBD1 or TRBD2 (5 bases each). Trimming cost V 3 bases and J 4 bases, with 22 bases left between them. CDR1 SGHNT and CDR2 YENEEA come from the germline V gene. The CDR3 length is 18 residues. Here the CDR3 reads CASSLGLRDRDTYNEQFF. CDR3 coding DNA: TGTGCCAGCAGCTTGGGGCTCCGGGACCGTGATACATACAATGAGCAGTTCTTC.

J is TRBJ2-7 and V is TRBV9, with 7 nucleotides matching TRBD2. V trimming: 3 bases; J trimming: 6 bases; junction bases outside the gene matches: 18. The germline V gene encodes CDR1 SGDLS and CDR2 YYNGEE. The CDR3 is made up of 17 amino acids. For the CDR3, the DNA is TGTGCCAGCAGCGATCGAAAAGGGAGCGGGATGTTCGCCGAGCAGTACTTC. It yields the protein CASSDRKGSGMFAEQYF.

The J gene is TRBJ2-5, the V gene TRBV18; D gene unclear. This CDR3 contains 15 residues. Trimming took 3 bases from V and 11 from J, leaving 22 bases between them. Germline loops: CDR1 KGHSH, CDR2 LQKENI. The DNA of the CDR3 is TGTGCCAGCTCACCCGGTGAAATTTCATACATTGAGCAGTACTTC. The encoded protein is CASSPGEISYIEQYF. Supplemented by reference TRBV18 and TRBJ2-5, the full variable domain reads NAGVMQNPRHLVRRRGQEARLRCSPMKGHSHVYWYRQLPEEGLKFMVYLQKENIIDESGMPKERFSAEFPKEGPSILRIQQVVRGDSAAYFCASSPGEISYIEQYFGPGTRLLVL.

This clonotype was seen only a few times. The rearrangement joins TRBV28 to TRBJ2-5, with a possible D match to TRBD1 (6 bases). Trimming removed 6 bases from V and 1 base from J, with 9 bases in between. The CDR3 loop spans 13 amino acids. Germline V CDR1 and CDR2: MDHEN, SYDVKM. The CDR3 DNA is TGTGCCAGCAGAACACAGGGCCAAGAGACCCAGTACTTC. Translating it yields CASRTQGQETQYF.

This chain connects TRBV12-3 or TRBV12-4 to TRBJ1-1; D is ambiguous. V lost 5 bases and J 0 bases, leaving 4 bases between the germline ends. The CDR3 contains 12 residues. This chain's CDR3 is CASSGMNTEAFF. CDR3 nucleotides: TGTGCCAGCAGTGGGATGAACACTGAAGCTTTCTTT.

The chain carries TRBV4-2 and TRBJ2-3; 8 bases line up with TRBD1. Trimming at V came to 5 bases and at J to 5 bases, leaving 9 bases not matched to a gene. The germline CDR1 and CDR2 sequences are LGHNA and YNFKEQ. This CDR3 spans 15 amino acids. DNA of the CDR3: TGTGCCAGCAGCTTCAGGGGGCCCGGAGAAGATACGCAGTATTTT. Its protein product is CASSFRGPGEDTQYF.